The subject of this entry is one T cell receptor (beta chain). Amplification used 60 Vbeta primers and 13 Jbeta primers. Profiling relied on immunoSEQ multiplex PCR, and the TCRdb table lists in-frame clones only, not all of them. The sample records 150,000 or so clones, around 67% being singletons. Germline V gene data show CDR1 as MGHDK and CDR2 as SYGVNS. The CDR3 totals 15 residues. Trimming removed 2 bases at V and 5 bases at J, with 15 bases between. The sample comes from a study of cytomegalovirus exposure and HLA in healthy donors. The chain uses TRBV25-1 and TRBJ2-5; D possibly corresponds to TRBD2 (5 bases). The receptor was derived from a man between 18 and 29 years old in good health and CMV-seropositive. Sequenced material: PBMCs. The CDR3 reads CASSERGAGGETQYF. As DNA, the CDR3 is TGTGCCAGCAGTGAACGGGGTGCGGGCGGCGAGACCCAGTACTTC.